The 13 T cell receptor beta chains below come from one sample, sequenced in a study of regulatory T cells in long-lasting Graves disease. The time point: persistent/refractory GD, antithyroid drugs over 5 years with positive TRAb. From PBMCs, RNA was extracted and then used to make the TCR library. CDR3-region Arm-PCR and iRepertoire HTBI primers produced the TCR beta libraries. TCRdb re-derived calls from the multiplex PCR reads in MiXCR, one entry per CDR3 protein. There are 400,000 to 500,000 distinct CDR3 sequences in the sample; around a fifth occur only once, and roughly 13% lies in the top ten. Source: peripheral blood mononuclear cells (PBMCs), taken when the disease was refractory, from a patient treated with antithyroid drugs. These receptors were obtained from a female donor with Graves disease.

The V and J genes are TRBV6-2 or TRBV6-3 and TRBJ2-1, with 10 bases lining up with TRBD2. V lost 8 bases and J lost 0; bases outside the gene matches: 10. The CDR3 covers 17 residues. Germline V gene lookup returns CDR1 MNHEY and CDR2 SVGEGT. The CDR3 loop is CASRLAGPPSSYNEQFF. CDR3 bases: TGTGCCAGCCGACTAGCGGGCCCTCCCAGCTCCTACAATGAGCAGTTCTTC.

The chain joins TRBV19 to TRBJ2-5; possible D gene TRBD1, 5 bases. V was cut by 9 bases and J by 5 bases, with 19 bases left in between. Per the germline V gene, CDR1 is LNHDA and CDR2 is SQIVND (reference sequence). The CDR3 loop spans 14 amino acids. This chain's CDR3 is CARKTGGPGETQYF. CDR3 DNA: TGTGCCAGAAAAACAGGCGGCCCTGGGGAGACCCAGTACTTC.

On this clonotype itself: It is unclear where the CDR3 begins or ends on the DNA, so no DNA is shown, and the CDR3 is as TCRdb lists it. This chain connects TRBV19 to TRBJ1-4. Germline values: CDR1 LNHDA, CDR2 SQIVND (reference sequence). The CDR3 is 16 residues long, counting both termini. CDR3 protein: CASKSWGRGRMKNCFF.

This chain joins TRBV18 and TRBJ1-1; weak D call: TRBD1 (5 bases). Germline lookup yields CDR1 KGHSH and CDR2 LQKENI. This CDR3 comprises 16 residues. Deletions cut 0 bases from V and 2 bases from J, with 13 bases between. The CDR3 sequence is CASSPPGREGNTEAFF. The DNA of the CDR3 is TGTGCCAGCTCACCACCAGGCAGGGAGGGAAACACTGAAGCTTTCTTT.

The chain couples TRBV28 to TRBJ1-5, with no clear D. The V and J ends lost 7 bases and 1 base respectively, with 11 bases between them. Germline V gene lookup returns CDR1 MDHEN and CDR2 SYDVKM. The CDR3 is 14 amino acids. The CDR3 DNA sequence: TGTGCCAGCAAAAAGGCATTAAGCAATCAGCCCCAGCATTTT. Residues: CASKKALSNQPQHF.

This clonotype appeared a single time. This chain joins TRBV4-3 and TRBJ2-7, with a weak D call TRBD2 (5 bases). Germline V gives CDR1 LGHNA, CDR2 YSLEER. V dropped 0 bases and J dropped 3 bases, with 12 bases sitting between them. This CDR3 comprises 15 residues. This chain's CDR3 is CASSQDRAGLYEQYF. CDR3 DNA: TGCGCCAGCAGCCAAGATCGGGCAGGACTCTACGAGCAGTACTTC.

This clonotype showed up many times. The chain recombines TRBV28 with TRBJ1-6, with D possibly being TRBD1 (5 bases). From germline, CDR1 is MDHEN and CDR2 SYDVKM. V gave up 4 bases and J gave up 7 bases, with 23 bases separating them. The CDR3 loop spans 18 amino acids. Here the CDR3 reads CASSWARERGRANSPLHF. The CDR3 DNA follows: TGTGCCAGCAGTTGGGCCCGAGAACGGGGGAGGGCGAATTCACCCCTCCACTTT. The whole variable domain, filled in from reference TRBV28 and TRBJ1-6, reads DVKVTQSSRYLVKRTGEKVFLECVQDMDHENMFWYRQDPGLGLRLIYFSYDVKMKEKGDIPEGYSVSREKKERFSLILESASTNQTSMYLCASSWARERGRANSPLHFGNGTRLTVT.

In this sample, this clonotype turned up many times. The genes are TRBV29-1 and TRBJ1-6; maybe TRBD1 (5 bases). With 6 bases removed from V and 8 bases from J, the gap between germline ends came to 14 bases. CDR1 is SQVTM, CDR2 ANQGSEA, per germline. The CDR3 covers 13 residues. CDR3 amino acids: CSVAIGGDSPLHF. The CDR3 nucleotides read TGCAGCGTCGCCATCGGGGGGGATTCACCCCTCCACTTT.

This clonotype was recorded a few times. This chain joins TRBV29-1 and TRBJ1-1, with D tentatively TRBD1 (6 bases). Germline V gives CDR1 SQVTM, CDR2 ANQGSEA. With 4 bases removed from V and 2 bases from J, the gap between germline ends came to 14 bases. This CDR3 is 14 amino acids long. CDR3 in amino acids: CSVGGQGRNTEAFF. CDR3 in DNA: TGCAGCGTTGGAGGGCAGGGGCGAAACACTGAAGCTTTCTTT.

The sample holds many counts of this clonotype. J is TRBJ1-6 and V is TRBV11-3; possibly TRBD1 for D (5 bases). The germline V gene encodes CDR1 SGHNT and CDR2 YENEEA. This CDR3 is built from 12 residues. V was pared by 1 base and J by 14 bases, with 9 bases between. The CDR3 coding sequence is TGTGCCAGCAGCTTAGCAGGAGGGGCCCTCCACTTT. Protein: CASSLAGGALHF.

In its sample, this clonotype was seen many times. The gene calls are TRBV15 and TRBJ2-7; 11 bases agree with TRBD1. This CDR3 region has 15 residues. V lost 1 base to trimming and J lost 7 bases; unmatched junction nucleotides: 6. From germline, CDR1 is LNHNV and CDR2 YYDKDF (reference sequence). In nucleotides, the CDR3 is TGTGCCACCAGCAGAGGTGGACAGGGGGCTAAGGAGCAGTACTTC. It is translated as CATSRGGQGAKEQYF.

The genes are TRBV10-3 and TRBJ1-1, with 7 positions matching TRBD1. Looked up from germline, CDR1 is ENHRY and CDR2 is SYGVKD. Losses at the gene ends were 10 bases for V and 4 bases for J; bases not matched to a gene: 9. The CDR3 sequence is 13 residues long. CDR3 region: CATSDRAFTEAFF. CDR3 DNA sequence: TGTGCCACCTCTGACAGGGCGTTCACTGAAGCTTTCTTT.

Notes on this clonotype: The junction departs from the called germline gene at one end, perhaps through a read error. The chain employs TRBV20-1 and TRBJ1-2; 9 bases are a match to TRBD1. CDR3 length: 12 amino acids. Germline CDR1 reads DFQATT; CDR2 reads SNEGSKA (reference sequence). CDR3: CSAFGTGHGCTF. The CDR3 DNA is TGCAGTGCTTTCGGGACAGGGCATGGCTGCACCTTC.